The sample holds a few counts of the clone carrying this TCR beta chain. CDR1 and CDR2 from the germline V gene are MNHEY and SMNVEV (reference sequence). CDR3 length: 15 amino acids. V shed 5 bases, J shed 5 bases, and the junction held 5 bases outside the gene matches. Profiled with immunoSEQ multiplex PCR; TCRdb holds only in-frame clones, not every one. Altogether 85,000 to 90,000 clones are present, less than 80% being singletons, with the ten largest covering around 15%. This record comes from a study of radiotherapy plus CTLA-4 blockade in lung cancer. Here the sequenced sample was peripheral blood, taken from a patient treated with radiotherapy plus ipilimumab. V and J are TRBV27 and TRBJ2-5; 13 bases match TRBD2. This clonotype originated in a human donor with non-small cell lung cancer that progressed on radiotherapy plus ipilimumab. The CDR3 bases are TGTGCCAGCAGTACTAGCGGGGGGGCCGCTGAGACCCAGTACTTC. Translation: CASSTSGGAAETQYF.